One sample yielded the 30 T cell receptor beta chains listed below, sequenced in a study of control samples from healthy donors and cancer patients. TCRdb keeps only in-frame clones here, not all; method: immunoSEQ multiplex PCR. This sample has about 130,000 clones, with roughly 88% found just once. Sequenced input: blood. The receptor source for this set is a man in his fifties or sixties in good health.

Note on this clone: One end of the junction varies from germline; a read error may be responsible. The chain uses TRBV2 and TRBJ1-1; D is possibly TRBD1 (5 bases). CDR1 and CDR2 (germline): SNHLY, FYNNEI. This CDR3 region has 13 residues. CDR3 region: CASCDSDNTEAFF. The CDR3 coding sequence is TGTGCCAGCTGTGACAGTGATAACACTGAAGCTTTCTTT.

The rearrangement joins TRBV5-1 to TRBJ2-2, with 9 bases that match TRBD2. Germline values: CDR1 SGHRS, CDR2 YFSETQ. CDR3 length equals 15 residues. The V segment lost 4 bases and the J segment 5 bases; nucleotides outside the gene matches: 6. As DNA, the CDR3 is TGCGCCAGCAGCCCTGGACTAGCGCAGACCGGGGAGCTGTTTTTT. Its protein is CASSPGLAQTGELFF.

This rearrangement joins TRBV7-2 to TRBJ2-7; weak D call: TRBD2 (6 bases). V lost 4 bases and J lost 0, with 13 bases in between. The CDR3 sequence is 15 residues long. Germline CDR1 SGHTA, CDR2 FQGNSA. The CDR3: CASSWGEAASYEQYF. CDR3 DNA: TGTGCCAGCAGCTGGGGGGAGGCAGCCTCCTACGAGCAGTACTTC. Based on the CDR3 plus reference TRBV7-2 and TRBJ2-7, the full variable domain is GAGVSQSPSNKVTEKGKDVELRCDPISGHTALYWYRQSLGQGLEFLIYFQGNSAPDKSGLPSDRFSAERTGGSVSTLTIQRTQQEDSAVYLCASSWGEAASYEQYFGPGTRLTVT.

The gene calls are TRBV9 and TRBJ2-2; D gene unclear. The CDR3 consists of 16 residues. Between the trimmed V and J ends, which lost 3 bases and 0 bases, there was a span of 12 bases. Germline V gene sequence: CDR1 SGDLS, CDR2 YYNGEE. CDR3 sequence: CASSERVGSNTGELFF. Here the CDR3 DNA reads TGTGCCAGCAGCGAGCGTGTAGGTTCGAACACCGGGGAGCTGTTTTTT. Variable domain in full (rest from reference TRBV9 and TRBJ2-2): DSGVTQTPKHLITATGQRVTLRCSPRSGDLSVYWYQQSLDQGLQFLIQYYNGEERAKGNILERFSAQQFPDLHSELNLSSLELGDSALYFCASSERVGSNTGELFFGEGSRLTVL.

The CDR3 DNA sequence: TGTGCCAGCAGCGTTTATAGAGATACGCAGTATTTT. Translation: CASSVYRDTQYF. The chain couples TRBV6-5 to TRBJ2-3; D gene ambiguous. The V gene lost 6 bases and the J gene lost 5 bases, with 9 bases spanning the gap. Per germline, CDR1 MNHEY and CDR2 SVGAGI. This CDR3 has 12 residues.

This clone was recorded once. The J gene is TRBJ2-5, the V gene TRBV27; no clear D gene. The CDR3 is made up of 11 amino acids. Between the trimmed V and J ends, which lost 3 bases and 5 bases, there was a span of 4 bases. CDR1 and CDR2 (germline): MNHEY, SMNVEV (reference sequence). CDR3 coding DNA: TGTGCCAGCAGTTTGCAGGAGACCCAGTACTTC. Protein: CASSLQETQYF.

The rearrangement joins TRBV27 to TRBJ1-4, with D possibly being TRBD1 (6 bases). Germline CDR1 and CDR2: MNHEY and SMNVEV (reference sequence). Trimming removed 6 bases from V and 8 bases from J, with 16 bases in between. CDR3 length equals 14 residues. CDR3 protein: CASSPGHLGEKLFF. CDR3 sequence (DNA): TGTGCCAGCAGCCCGGGACACCTGGGGGAAAAACTGTTTTTT.

V usage is TRBV5-6 and J usage is TRBJ1-2; 11 bases map to TRBD1. The CDR3 consists of 15 residues. The J segment lost 4 bases and the V segment lost 4 bases, leaving 6 bases of the junction unmatched. Germline CDR1 and CDR2: SGHDT and YYEEEE. CDR3 DNA: TGTGCCAGCAGCCCAGGGACAGGGGGGACCTATGGCTACACCTTC. As protein: CASSPGTGGTYGYTF.

The chain is built from TRBV7-9 and TRBJ1-1, with D tentatively TRBD1 (6 bases). Germline V CDR1 and CDR2: SEHNR, FQNEAQ (reference sequence). CDR3 size: 12 residues. V lost 5 bases to trimming and J lost 8 bases, with 12 bases between them. The CDR3 sequence is CASSTEQGEAFF. The CDR3 DNA reads as TGTGCCAGCAGCACCGAACAGGGCGAAGCTTTCTTT.

The chain uses TRBV24-1 and TRBJ2-2; the D gene is possibly TRBD1 (6 bases). This CDR3 contains 13 residues. The germline V and J ends were trimmed by 7 bases and 6 bases, with 11 bases remaining between them. The germline V gene encodes CDR1 KGHDR and CDR2 SFDVKD. The CDR3 nucleotides read TGTGCCACCAGGAATACAGGGCCCGGGGAGCTGTTTTTT. Translating it yields CATRNTGPGELFF.

The rearrangement links TRBV29-1 to TRBJ2-7, with D possibly being TRBD2 (5 bases). The CDR3 loop spans 15 amino acids. With 0 bases removed from V and 3 bases from J, the gap between germline ends came to 15 bases. CDR1 SQVTM and CDR2 ANQGSEA come from the germline V gene. The CDR3 sequence is CSVEDSRARGYEQYF. The CDR3 DNA sequence: TGCAGCGTTGAAGATTCGCGGGCTCGGGGCTACGAGCAGTACTTC.

The CDR3 DNA sequence: TGTGCCATCGGTAGCTCCTACAATGAGCAGTTCTTC. Amino acid sequence: CAIGSSYNEQFF. The V call is TRBV10-3, the J call TRBJ2-1; D unresolved. The ends were cut back, 8 bases at V and 0 bases at J, with 5 bases in the middle. The germline CDR1 and CDR2 sequences are ENHRY and SYGVKD. This CDR3 is 12 amino acids long.

This chain's CDR3 is CASSYSPYADTQYF. CDR3 DNA sequence: TGTGCCAGCAGTTACTCCCCATACGCAGATACGCAGTATTTT. The chain links TRBV6-5 to TRBJ2-3; D unresolved. This CDR3 spans 14 amino acids. The V end lost 0 bases, the J end lost 4 bases, and 8 bases lay between the germline ends. Germline V gene sequence: CDR1 MNHEY, CDR2 SVGAGI.

V usage is TRBV27 and J usage is TRBJ1-5; 8 bases are a match to TRBD1. The germline gives CDR1 MNHEY, CDR2 SMNVEV (reference sequence). CDR3 length: 14 amino acids. The V and J ends lost 5 bases and 9 bases, in that order; junction bases with no gene match: 9. The CDR3 region is CASSPGTGTGPQHF. CDR3 nucleotide sequence: TGTGCCAGCAGTCCGGGGACGGGGACAGGGCCCCAGCATTTT.

The chain is built from TRBV5-1 and TRBJ1-1, with D perhaps TRBD1 (5 bases). V lost 4 bases to trimming and J lost 2 bases, with 12 bases between them. Germline V gene data show CDR1 as SGHRS and CDR2 as YFSETQ. This CDR3 comprises 14 residues. CDR3 amino acids: CASSSRDRNTEAFF. CDR3 DNA: TGCGCCAGCAGCAGCCGTGACAGAAACACTGAAGCTTTCTTT.

This clone appeared a few times. The V call is TRBV4-1, the J call TRBJ1-1; D is unclear. Looked up from germline, CDR1 is MGHRA and CDR2 is YSYEKL. The CDR3 has 12 amino acids. V lost 4 bases, J lost 10 bases, and 13 bases lay in between. CDR3 DNA: TGCGCCAGCAGCCCCCTTCTCGGGAGAGCTTTCTTT. Residues: CASSPLLGRAFF.

This chain uses TRBV7-2 with TRBJ2-3, with a weak D call TRBD2 (5 bases). In germline, CDR1 is SGHTA, CDR2 FQGNSA. The CDR3 sequence is 14 residues long. The ends were cut back, 6 bases at V and 0 bases at J, with 10 bases in the middle. The CDR3 here is CASSPTTSTDTQYF. CDR3 in DNA: TGTGCCAGCAGTCCGACTACCAGCACAGATACGCAGTATTTT.

The chain is built from TRBV15 and TRBJ2-7; D gene ambiguous. Germline V lookup: CDR1 LNHNV, CDR2 YYDKDF (reference sequence). V dropped 0 bases and J dropped 2 bases, with 8 bases sitting between them. CDR3 length: 14 residues. CDR3 in DNA: TGTGCCACCAGCAGAGATGGGGAAACCTACGAGCAGTACTTC. It specifies CATSRDGETYEQYF.

The chain links TRBV3-1 (or the pseudogene TRBV3-2) to TRBJ2-1; weak D call: TRBD2 (6 bases). CDR1 LGHDT and CDR2 YNNKEL come from the germline V gene (reference sequence). The CDR3 covers 15 residues. V was shortened by 1 base and J by 5 bases, with 12 bases between the two germline ends. This CDR3 is CASSQGRGFNNEQFF. In nucleotides, the CDR3 is TGTGCCAGCAGCCAAGGTCGGGGGTTCAACAATGAGCAGTTCTTC.

This clone was counted a few times. This sequence joins TRBV7-2 and TRBJ2-7; TRBD2 aligns across 12 bases. Trimming cost V 2 bases and J 6 bases; bases outside gene matches: 8. Germline assignment: CDR1 SGHTA and CDR2 FQGNSA. The CDR3 has 16 amino acids. The CDR3 nucleotides are TGTGCCAGCAGCTTATGGCTAGCGGGGGGGGCCACCGAGCAGTACTTC. Its protein is CASSLWLAGGATEQYF. The full variable domain, with the rest looked up from reference TRBV7-2 and TRBJ2-7, is GAGVSQSPSNKVTEKGKDVELRCDPISGHTALYWYRQSLGQGLEFLIYFQGNSAPDKSGLPSDRFSAERTGGSVSTLTIQRTQQEDSAVYLCASSLWLAGGATEQYFGPGTRLTVT.

The chain employs TRBV27 and TRBJ1-6; D perhaps matches TRBD1 (5 bases). Germline-derived CDR1 and CDR2 are MNHEY and SMNVEV (reference sequence). CDR3 length: 14 amino acids. Trimming removed 2 bases at V and 11 bases at J, with 13 bases between. The DNA of the CDR3 is TGTGCCAGCAGTTTACAGGGAGGCGGGACACCCCTCCACTTT. It translates to CASSLQGGGTPLHF.

The chain is built from TRBV19 and TRBJ2-2, with D maybe TRBD1 (6 bases). Germline V gene lookup returns CDR1 LNHDA and CDR2 SQIVND (reference sequence). The CDR3 totals 15 residues. V was pared by 3 bases and J by 3 bases, with 11 bases between. The chain's CDR3 is CASSIQGMDTGELFF. In DNA form, the CDR3 reads TGTGCCAGTAGTATTCAGGGGATGGACACCGGGGAGCTGTTTTTT.

The chain is built from TRBV27 and TRBJ2-7; D uncertain. Between the trimmed V and J ends, which lost 4 bases and 3 bases, there was a span of 10 bases. The CDR3 contains 13 residues. Germline V gene data show CDR1 as MNHEY and CDR2 as SMNVEV (reference sequence). This chain's CDR3 is CASSSDPYYEQYF. CDR3 bases: TGTGCCAGCAGTTCCGACCCTTACTACGAGCAGTACTTC.

This chain joins TRBV7-8 and TRBJ1-2; TRBD1 is a possible D gene (6 bases). Trimming removed 0 bases from V and 6 bases from J, with 17 bases in between. CDR3 length: 16 amino acids. Germline V gene lookup returns CDR1 SGHVS and CDR2 FQNEAQ. This CDR3 is CASSLAPGQGLNGYTF. CDR3 nucleotide sequence: TGTGCCAGCAGCTTAGCCCCGGGCCAGGGGCTGAATGGCTACACCTTC. Using reference TRBV7-8 and TRBJ1-2 for the parts outside the CDR3, the full variable domain is GAGVSQSPRYKVAKRGQDVALRCDPISGHVSLFWYQQALGQGPEFLTYFQNEAQLDKSGLPSDRFFAERPEGSVSTLKIQRTQQEDSAVYLCASSLAPGQGLNGYTFGSGTRLTVV.

The gene calls are TRBV27 and TRBJ2-1, with D tentatively TRBD1 (5 bases). The CDR3 extends over 14 amino acids. CDR1 and CDR2 from the germline V gene are MNHEY and SMNVEV (reference sequence). V lost 3 bases and J lost 7, with 13 bases in between. This CDR3 reads CASSFPGLWNEQFF. The CDR3 DNA is TGTGCCAGCAGTTTTCCAGGGCTTTGGAATGAGCAGTTCTTC.

This chain links TRBV27 with TRBJ1-1, with no clear D. The germline V gene has CDR1 MNHEY and CDR2 SMNVEV (reference sequence). This CDR3 comprises 13 residues. Between the trimmed V and J ends, which lost 6 bases and 2 bases, there was a span of 10 bases. The CDR3 is CASSLTRNTEAFF. In nucleotides, the CDR3 is TGTGCCAGCAGCCTCACTAGAAACACTGAAGCTTTCTTT.

The gene calls are TRBV27 and TRBJ1-1; D is uncertain. V was trimmed by 0 bases and J by 5 bases, leaving 13 bases between them. Germline assignment: CDR1 MNHEY and CDR2 SMNVEV (reference sequence). The CDR3 loop spans 15 amino acids. The CDR3 nucleotides read TGTGCCAGCAGTTTATCTGGGTCCGCAGTAACTGAAGCTTTCTTT. The encoded protein is CASSLSGSAVTEAFF.

V is TRBV15 and J is TRBJ2-3; a possible D gene is TRBD1 (5 bases). V was cut by 0 bases and J by 9 bases, with 16 bases left in between. CDR1 and CDR2 (germline): LNHNV, YYDKDF (reference sequence). The CDR3 length is 15 residues. CDR3 sequence: CATSRDSTGRATQYF. CDR3 DNA: TGTGCCACCAGCAGAGATAGTACAGGAAGGGCCACGCAGTATTTT.

The gene calls are TRBV29-1 and TRBJ1-2; a possible D gene is TRBD1 (6 bases). There are 13 residues in the CDR3. V lost 4 bases to trimming and J lost 4 bases, with 13 bases between them. Germline loops: CDR1 SQVTM, CDR2 ANQGSEA. The CDR3 sequence is CSVGIGGPYGYTF. CDR3 DNA: TGCAGCGTTGGGATTGGGGGCCCCTATGGCTACACCTTC.

This clone was seen only a few times. The chain combines TRBV2 with TRBJ2-7; D remains unclear. The germline V gene encodes CDR1 SNHLY and CDR2 FYNNEI. Trimming left V 7 bases short and J 2 bases short, with 15 bases between. CDR3 size: 14 residues. CDR3 region: CASTPQSQAYEQYF. Here the CDR3 DNA reads TGTGCCAGCACCCCCCAAAGCCAGGCCTACGAGCAGTACTTC.